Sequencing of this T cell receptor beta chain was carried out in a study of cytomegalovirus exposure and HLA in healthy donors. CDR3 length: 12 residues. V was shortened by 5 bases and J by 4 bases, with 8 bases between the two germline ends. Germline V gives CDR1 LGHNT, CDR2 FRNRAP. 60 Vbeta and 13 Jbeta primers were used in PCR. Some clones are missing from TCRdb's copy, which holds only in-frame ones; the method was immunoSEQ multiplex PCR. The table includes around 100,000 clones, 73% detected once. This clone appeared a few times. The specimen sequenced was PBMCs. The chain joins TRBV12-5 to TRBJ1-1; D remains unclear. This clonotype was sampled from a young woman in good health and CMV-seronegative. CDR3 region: CASGPLFTEAFF. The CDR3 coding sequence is TGTGCTAGTGGTCCCCTTTTCACTGAAGCTTTCTTT.